The next 21 T cell receptor beta chains were all read from a single sample in a study of beta chain features in type 1 diabetes (dated by TCRdb to the late 2010s). The library was obtained by the immunoSEQ multiplex PCR assay. All of the isolated RNA was reverse transcribed with the High Capacity cDNA Reverse Transcription Kit, so expressed TCRB transcripts were sequenced. Here the immuneACCESS table is served through TCRdb, limited to in-frame sequences with V and J called. Missing clones are a known gap in these copies; in checked studies unresolved V genes cover under half, and the rest lacks a known reason. The sample table contains 620,000 or so clones; only one count was recorded for 15% to 18% of them. The ten largest clones add up to around 0.1% of the sample. The sample taken for sequencing was naive CD4+ T cells from blood. Per the publication, the cell subset or site label means: true naive CD4+ T cells. These receptors were collected from a man younger than 35 in good health.

J is TRBJ2-4 and V is TRBV29-1; the match to TRBD2 covers 12 bases. Germline values: CDR1 SQVTM, CDR2 ANQGSEA. The CDR3 has 14 residues. J gave up 6 bases and V 5 bases, and 5 bases lay outside the gene matches. The CDR3: CSVSSGRVGNIQYF. Here the CDR3 DNA reads TGCAGCGTTTCTAGCGGGAGGGTGGGAAACATTCAGTACTTC.

The chain carries TRBV18 and TRBJ2-7, with D tentatively TRBD2 (5 bases). Deletions cut 0 bases from V and 3 bases from J, with 12 bases between. The CDR3 has 15 residues. CDR1 KGHSH and CDR2 LQKENI come from the germline V gene. The CDR3 region is CASSPPWAGGYEQYF. DNA for the CDR3: TGTGCCAGCTCACCACCATGGGCAGGAGGCTACGAGCAGTACTTC.

With regard to this clone: One junction end does not reproduce the germline sequence, and a read error may be involved. The chain is built from TRBV29-1 and TRBJ2-7; weak D call: TRBD2 (6 bases). From germline, CDR1 is SQVTM and CDR2 ANQGSEA. The CDR3 is 12 amino acids. CDR3 in DNA: TGCAGCGCTGAACGGGACTCTAACGAGCAGTACTTC. Its protein is CSAERDSNEQYF.

The genes are TRBV5-1 and TRBJ2-5; no firm D call. V dropped 3 bases and J dropped 4 bases, with 19 bases sitting between them. Germline V gene lookup returns CDR1 SGHRS and CDR2 YFSETQ. The CDR3 contains 16 residues. CDR3 DNA sequence: TGCGCCAGCAGCTCCTCCGGGCCCGGTTCCGGAGAGACCCAGTACTTC. It codes for CASSSSGPGSGETQYF.

The chain uses TRBV13 and TRBJ2-3; TRBD2 aligns across 8 bases. The V segment lost 5 bases and the J segment 0 bases; nucleotides outside the gene matches: 7. This CDR3 has 16 amino acids. CDR1 and CDR2 from the germline V gene are PRHDT and FYEKMQ (reference sequence). The CDR3: CASSPYGGASTDTQYF. The DNA of the CDR3 is TGTGCCAGCAGCCCGTACGGGGGGGCTAGCACAGATACGCAGTATTTT.

The chain links TRBV25-1 to TRBJ1-1; 12 bases are shared with TRBD1. The CDR3 covers 15 residues. V was pared by 3 bases and J by 6 bases, with 5 bases of the junction left unmatched. The germline CDR1 and CDR2 sequences are MGHDK and SYGVNS. The CDR3 DNA is TGTGCCAGCAGTGACCCGGGACAGGGGGCAGCTGAAGCTTTCTTT. Protein sequence: CASSDPGQGAAEAFF.

This clone has a handful of counts. This sequence joins TRBV28 and TRBJ1-2, with 10 positions matching TRBD1. CDR1 and CDR2 (germline): MDHEN, SYDVKM. J was trimmed by 8 bases and V by 7 bases; bases with no gene match: 7. The CDR3 runs to 13 residues. The CDR3 loop reads CASTAGTGAGYTF. The CDR3 DNA follows: TGTGCCAGCACCGCCGGGACAGGGGCCGGCTACACCTTC.

In this sample, this clone turned up a few times. The V gene is TRBV9, the J gene TRBJ2-3; no definite D call. The germline CDR1 and CDR2 sequences are SGDLS and YYNGEE. This CDR3 is 14 amino acids long. Trimming took 3 bases from V and 6 from J, leaving 14 bases between them. The CDR3 sequence: CASSGPMRGDTQYF. In DNA, the CDR3 is TGTGCCAGCAGCGGCCCGATGCGTGGGGATACGCAGTATTTT.

This chain uses TRBV5-1 with TRBJ1-2; 7 positions agree with TRBD1. The CDR3 totals 15 residues. Germline V CDR1 and CDR2: SGHRS, YFSETQ. Germline trimming cut 0 bases from V and 4 bases from J; bases unmatched to any gene: 6. Here the CDR3 reads CASSLAGQTFYGYTF. CDR3 coding DNA: TGCGCCAGCAGCTTGGCGGGACAGACCTTCTATGGCTACACCTTC.

V usage is TRBV19 and J usage is TRBJ2-1; 9 bases match TRBD2. Germline loops: CDR1 LNHDA, CDR2 SQIVND (reference sequence). With 7 bases clipped from V and 6 bases from J, the junction kept 10 bases outside the gene matches. There are 15 residues in the CDR3. The CDR3 loop reads CASINSGSGANEQFF. The CDR3 DNA is TGTGCCAGTATAAATAGCGGGAGCGGGGCCAATGAGCAGTTCTTC.

The J gene is TRBJ1-1, the V gene TRBV6-5, with no clear D. This CDR3 is built from 15 residues. Trimming shortened V by 2 bases and J by 0 bases, and 10 bases separated the two germline ends. The germline V gene has CDR1 MNHEY and CDR2 SVGAGI. The CDR3 loop is CASSYRPNLNTEAFF. The CDR3 DNA sequence: TGTGCCAGCAGTTACCGTCCGAACTTGAACACTGAAGCTTTCTTT.

The chain couples TRBV27 to TRBJ2-1, with 9 bases identical to TRBD2. Germline V lookup: CDR1 MNHEY, CDR2 SMNVEV (reference sequence). The junction had 7 bases not matched to a gene; V was cut back by 7 bases and J by 6 bases. The CDR3 length is 14 residues. CDR3 residues: CASNSGRRSNEQFF. CDR3 nucleotide sequence: TGTGCCAGCAATAGCGGGAGACGGTCCAATGAGCAGTTCTTC.

This clone was counted a few times. This chain uses TRBV10-3 with TRBJ2-3; D unresolved. This CDR3 comprises 18 residues. V was clipped by 3 bases and J by 1 base, with 20 bases between them. Per the germline V gene, CDR1 is ENHRY and CDR2 is SYGVKD. The CDR3 region is CAISDFGVGQLGTDTQYF. CDR3 nucleotides: TGTGCCATCAGTGATTTTGGGGTTGGGCAGTTAGGCACAGATACGCAGTATTTT.

CDR3 DNA sequence: TGTGCCAGCAGTGAGGTCCCAGGCAACACTGAAGCTTTCTTT. Residues: CASSEVPGNTEAFF. The V call is TRBV6-4, the J call TRBJ1-1; D gene uncertain. Germline-derived CDR1 and CDR2 are MRHNA and SNTAGT. Between the trimmed V and J ends, which lost 3 bases and 2 bases, there was a span of 10 bases. This CDR3 is built from 14 residues.

V gene TRBV7-2 combines with J gene TRBJ2-2; 10 nucleotides match TRBD1. The ends lost 4 bases at V and 6 bases at J; junction bases unmatched: 2. Germline V lookup: CDR1 SGHTA, CDR2 FQGNSA. The length of the CDR3 is 14 residues. The DNA for the CDR3 is TGTGCCAGCAGCTATGGGACAGGGGCCGGGGAGCTGTTTTTT. Protein product: CASSYGTGAGELFF.

The rearrangement uses TRBV7-2 and TRBJ2-2, with 11 bases matching TRBD1. With V trimmed by 5 bases and J by 0 bases, 8 bases remained unmatched. This CDR3 has 18 amino acids. Germline V gene data show CDR1 as SGHTA and CDR2 as FQGNSA. CDR3 protein: CASSTKWTGGANTGELFF. CDR3 in DNA: TGTGCCAGCAGCACTAAATGGACAGGGGGCGCGAACACCGGGGAGCTGTTTTTT.

The chain links TRBV4-2 to TRBJ2-7; possibly TRBD1 or TRBD2 for D (6 bases each). There are 13 residues in the CDR3. Germline V CDR1 and CDR2: LGHNA, YNFKEQ. Trimming removed 4 bases from V and 6 bases from J, with 13 bases in between. CDR3 loop: CASSPGAVPEQYF. Written as DNA, the CDR3 is TGTGCCAGCAGCCCGGGGGCAGTTCCCGAGCAGTACTTC.

This chain connects TRBV27 to TRBJ1-6; no reliable D call. V was shortened by 5 bases and J by 2 bases, with 13 bases between the two germline ends. Germline V gene lookup returns CDR1 MNHEY and CDR2 SMNVEV (reference sequence). CDR3 size: 16 residues. CDR3 loop: CASSPRRLPYNSPLHF. As DNA, the CDR3 is TGTGCCAGCAGTCCTCGCAGGCTACCCTATAATTCACCCCTCCACTTT.

The rearrangement links TRBV4-1 to TRBJ2-7, with no clear D. Trimming stripped 0 bases from V and 2 bases from J, with 14 bases between. The CDR3 has 16 amino acids. Germline CDR1 and CDR2: MGHRA and YSYEKL. The CDR3: CASSQEARTLAYEQYF. CDR3 bases: TGCGCCAGCAGCCAAGAGGCGCGGACCCTGGCCTACGAGCAGTACTTC.

The sample holds many counts of this clone. The chain uses TRBV7-9 and TRBJ2-1; tentative D call: TRBD1 (5 bases). The CDR3 spans 14 residues. Germline assignment: CDR1 SEHNR and CDR2 FQNEAQ (reference sequence). V lost 2 bases and J 5 bases, leaving 10 bases between the germline ends. This chain's CDR3 is CASSLTQGNNEQFF. The CDR3 DNA reads as TGTGCCAGCAGCTTAACCCAGGGCAACAATGAGCAGTTCTTC.

This clone was counted between two and nine times. J is TRBJ1-2 and V is TRBV19, with D possibly matching TRBD1 (6 bases). From germline, CDR1 is LNHDA and CDR2 SQIVND (reference sequence). This CDR3 has 13 residues. Trimming cost V 3 bases and J 8 bases, with 13 bases left between them. The CDR3 loop reads CASSIGRGEGYTF. CDR3 nucleotide sequence: TGTGCCAGTAGTATCGGCAGGGGTGAAGGCTACACCTTC.